One and the same sample provided the 30 T cell receptor beta chains below, sequenced in a study of vaccination and CD4 T cells after COVID-19. These receptors' antigens are unknown. Treatment specified: approximately 9-day PBMC culture with coronavirus spike peptide pools or control peptides (ViraFEST assay). An Oncomine TCR Beta short-read assay was used to sequence the DNA from cultured CD4+ T cells. One entry per CDR3 protein, called by TCRdb with MiXCR from the PCR reads. This sample has 20,000 or so distinct CDR3 sequences, with about 61% found just once. Sequenced input: CD4+ T cells from blood, cultured in vitro. These TCRs come from a human donor who had recovered from COVID-19.

The V gene is TRBV30, the J gene TRBJ2-7; a weak D match, TRBD1 (5 bases). This CDR3 region has 14 residues. The V gene's germline CDR1 is GTSNPN and CDR2 SVGIG (reference sequence). The germline V and J ends were trimmed by 0 bases and 7 bases, with 16 bases remaining between them. In nucleotides, the CDR3 is TGTGCCTGGAGTGTACTGTGGGGCTCGAAAGAGCAGTACTTC. It is translated as CAWSVLWGSKEQYF.

The CDR3 here is CASSLYRYPNEKLFF. CDR3 nucleotide sequence: TGTGCCAGCAGCCTTTACAGGTACCCAAATGAAAAACTGTTTTTT. V gene TRBV21-1 combines with J gene TRBJ1-4; the D segment call TRBD1 is taken from the table without a DNA check. TRBV21-1 represents a pseudogene. The CDR3 runs 15 residues.

This clonotype was seen only a few times. The chain combines TRBV27 with TRBJ1-5, with D maybe TRBD1 (5 bases). Germline V lookup: CDR1 MNHEY, CDR2 SMNVEV (reference sequence). CDR3 size: 15 residues. V was shortened by 6 bases and J by 0 bases, with 12 bases between the two germline ends. The CDR3 protein is CASRYSGASNQPQHF. CDR3 coding DNA: TGTGCCAGCAGATATTCCGGGGCTAGCAATCAGCCCCAGCATTTT.

The rearrangement joins TRBV19 to TRBJ1-1, with 7 bases fitting TRBD1. This CDR3 has 15 residues. J lost 0 bases, V lost 7 bases, and 8 bases had no gene match. CDR1 and CDR2 (germline): LNHDA, SQIVND (reference sequence). The CDR3 loop reads CASIDRDRLNTEAFF. The CDR3 region has the DNA TGTGCCAGTATAGACCGGGACAGACTGAACACTGAAGCTTTCTTT.

This rearrangement joins TRBV4-1 to TRBJ2-7; unclear D gene. The CDR3 runs to 13 residues. Germline assignment: CDR1 MGHRA and CDR2 YSYEKL. Between the trimmed V and J ends, which lost 0 bases and 3 bases, there was a span of 6 bases. As DNA, the CDR3 is TGCGCCAGCAGCCAAGAGGAAGGCTACGAGCAGTACTTC. It encodes CASSQEEGYEQYF.

The V and J genes are TRBV6-2 or TRBV6-3 and TRBJ1-1; no definite D call. Germline V gene data show CDR1 as MNHEY and CDR2 as SVGEGT. V was clipped by 2 bases and J by 5 bases, with 12 bases between them. The CDR3 has 14 residues. For the CDR3, the DNA is TGTGCCAGCAGTTACGGAACTATTTCTACTGAAGCTTTCTTT. This codes for CASSYGTISTEAFF.

This clonotype came up a few times. In nucleotides, the CDR3 is TGTGCCAGCAGTTCCCAACGTTCCGGCCCCTATGGCTACACCTTC. This sequence encodes CASSSQRSGPYGYTF. The chain recombines TRBV6-2 or TRBV6-3 with TRBJ1-2; D ambiguous. The CDR3 spans 15 residues. V lost 4 bases and J lost 4, with 16 bases in between. Per germline, CDR1 MNHEY and CDR2 SVGEGT.

This clonotype has only a few counts. The chain links TRBV27 to TRBJ1-3; D is undetermined. The germline gives CDR1 MNHEY, CDR2 SMNVEV (reference sequence). This CDR3 region has 11 residues. V dropped 8 bases and J dropped 2 bases, with 4 bases sitting between them. The CDR3 spells CASLAGNTIYF. The CDR3 bases are TGTGCCAGCCTAGCTGGAAACACCATATATTTT.

The chain employs TRBV7-9 and TRBJ1-2; unclear D gene. Germline CDR1 reads SEHNR; CDR2 reads FQNEAQ (reference sequence). Trimming took 0 bases from V and 4 from J, leaving 6 bases between them. The CDR3 totals 13 residues. The CDR3, as DNA: TGTGCCAGCAGCTTAGCCCGGAGCTATGGCTACACCTTC. Its translation is CASSLARSYGYTF.

This clonotype has a handful of counts. The chain couples TRBV20-1 to TRBJ1-1, with a possible D match to TRBD1 (6 bases). Germline CDR1 is DFQATT and CDR2 is SNEGSKA (reference sequence). Trimming took off 2 bases at V and 1 base at J, with 17 bases between the two ends. The CDR3 length is 16 residues. The CDR3 DNA sequence: TGCAGTGCTAGACCAATAACCGGGACACCGAACACTGAAGCTTTCTTT. Residues: CSARPITGTPNTEAFF.

This clonotype was counted between two and nine times. The chain has TRBV20-1 and TRBJ1-6; D is undetermined. The CDR3 contains 15 residues. CDR1 is DFQATT, CDR2 SNEGSKA, per germline (reference sequence). Trimming removed 4 bases at V and 0 bases at J, with 10 bases between. The CDR3 loop reads CSATPVVSYNSPLHF. In nucleotides, the CDR3 is TGCAGTGCTACCCCCGTGGTCTCCTATAATTCACCCCTCCACTTT.

The rearrangement uses TRBV6-2 or TRBV6-3 and TRBJ2-7, with 8 bases lining up with TRBD1. This CDR3 region has 13 residues. J gave up 2 bases and V 7 bases, and 4 bases lay outside the gene matches. CDR1 MNHEY and CDR2 SVGEGT come from the germline V gene. The CDR3 DNA follows: TGTGCCAGCAATTGGGACAGGACCTACGAGCAGTACTTC. This codes for CASNWDRTYEQYF.

This rearrangement joins TRBV12-3 or TRBV12-4 to TRBJ1-5; D gene unclear. The V gene lost 3 bases and the J gene lost 0 bases, with 6 bases spanning the gap. The CDR3 length is 14 residues. CDR3 region: CASSFGASNQPQHF. CDR3 in DNA: TGTGCCAGCAGTTTTGGAGCTAGCAATCAGCCCCAGCATTTT.

This clonotype was counted once. The J gene is TRBJ1-2, the V gene TRBV6-5; tentative D call: TRBD1 (6 bases). This CDR3 spans 15 amino acids. Germline assignment: CDR1 MNHEY and CDR2 SVGAGI. Trimming removed 2 bases from V and 8 bases from J, with 18 bases in between. The CDR3 spells CASSYERGGIIGYTF. CDR3 in DNA: TGTGCCAGCAGTTACGAGCGGGGGGGCATTATCGGCTACACCTTC.

V usage is TRBV15 and J usage is TRBJ1-2; D remains unclear. This CDR3 has 15 residues. Trimming removed 0 bases from V and 6 bases from J, with 14 bases in between. Germline assignment: CDR1 LNHNV and CDR2 YYDKDF (reference sequence). Written as DNA, the CDR3 is TGTGCCACCAGCAGAGACCCCGAAGCAGTGGATGGCTACACCTTC. Translation: CATSRDPEAVDGYTF.

The V call is TRBV5-4, the J call TRBJ2-6; TRBD1 matches 11 bases. V lost 4 bases, J lost 6 bases, and 9 bases stayed unmatched. CDR3 length equals 17 residues. Germline V gene data show CDR1 as SGHNT and CDR2 as YYREEE (reference sequence). Here the CDR3 DNA reads TGTGCCAGCAGCCGTCCGGACAGGGGGCGTGAGGCCAACGTCCTGACTTTC. Its translation: CASSRPDRGREANVLTF.

The rearrangement joins TRBV18 to TRBJ1-2; a weak D match, TRBD1 (6 bases). Trimming removed 5 bases from V and 5 bases from J, with 12 bases in between. The germline V gene has CDR1 KGHSH and CDR2 LQKENI. This CDR3 is 13 amino acids long. The CDR3 DNA follows: TGTGCCAGCTCAGATGGACAGTTTTATGGCTACACCTTC. Its protein product is CASSDGQFYGYTF.

The chain combines TRBV28 with TRBJ2-3; D uncertain. Trimming left V 6 bases short and J 2 bases short, with 6 bases between. Germline V gene lookup returns CDR1 MDHEN and CDR2 SYDVKM. This CDR3 contains 12 residues. As DNA, the CDR3 is TGTGCCAGCAGACTGCTCACAGATACGCAGTATTTT. Translating it yields CASRLLTDTQYF.

V usage is TRBV20-1 and J usage is TRBJ2-3; 8 bases agree with TRBD2. The CDR3 has 14 residues. Germline loops: CDR1 DFQATT, CDR2 SNEGSKA (reference sequence). V gave up 6 bases and J gave up 2 bases; unmatched junction bases: 7. DNA for the CDR3: TGCAGTGCAAGTCTAGCGGGCCACACAGATACGCAGTATTTT. This gives the protein CSASLAGHTDTQYF.

V and J are TRBV4-2 and TRBJ2-5, with D uncertain. V lost 3 bases and J 1 base, leaving 6 bases between the germline ends. Germline CDR1 LGHNA, CDR2 YNFKEQ. The CDR3 has 13 residues. This chain's CDR3 is CASSQGSQETQYF. DNA for the CDR3: TGTGCCAGCAGCCAGGGTTCCCAAGAGACCCAGTACTTC.

The CDR3 loop is CASQPTSGRAGETQYF. The CDR3 DNA follows: TGTGCCAGTCAACCGACTAGCGGGAGGGCAGGGGAGACCCAGTACTTC. This chain uses TRBV6-1 with TRBJ2-5; 14 bases are shared with TRBD2. The CDR3 has 16 residues. Germline values: CDR1 MNHNS, CDR2 SASEGT. The V gene end was trimmed by 9 bases and the J gene end by 5 bases; junction bases not matched to a gene: 11.

The chain employs TRBV7-3 and TRBJ2-5; perhaps TRBD2 as D (5 bases). Germline lookup yields CDR1 SGHTA and CDR2 FQGTGA. Deletions cut 5 bases from V and 5 bases from J, with 15 bases between. This CDR3 has 14 residues. The CDR3 region is CASSPTGLKETQYF. DNA of the CDR3: TGTGCCAGCAGCCCAACCGGACTTAAGGAGACCCAGTACTTC.

The chain uses TRBV6-5 and TRBJ2-2; D is possibly TRBD2 (6 bases). Germline V gene lookup returns CDR1 MNHEY and CDR2 SVGAGI. Trimming shortened V by 2 bases and J by 5 bases, and 9 bases separated the two germline ends. CDR3 size: 14 residues. The chain's CDR3 is CASSYLAPTGELFF. CDR3 nucleotide sequence: TGTGCCAGCAGTTACCTAGCGCCTACCGGGGAGCTGTTTTTT.

V usage is TRBV20-1 and J usage is TRBJ1-5; the D is unclear. The germline CDR1 and CDR2 sequences are DFQATT and SNEGSKA (reference sequence). This CDR3 spans 14 amino acids. Trimming shortened V by 1 base and J by 0 bases, and 7 bases separated the two germline ends. DNA for the CDR3: TGCAGTGCTAGAGCTGGTAATAGCAATCAGCCCCAGCATTTT. This gives the protein CSARAGNSNQPQHF.

The rearrangement joins TRBV21-1 to TRBJ2-7; TRBD1 is the table's D call and was not checked against the DNA. TRBV21-1 is recorded as a pseudogene. The CDR3 extends over 18 amino acids. The CDR3 DNA reads as TGTGCCAGCAGCAAAGAGACAGAGACCGAAAGCGCCTGCTACGAGCAGTACTTC. Its translation: CASSKETETESACYEQYF.

The rearrangement links TRBV7-9 to TRBJ2-4; 9 nucleotides line up with TRBD2. The germline V gene has CDR1 SEHNR and CDR2 FQNEAQ (reference sequence). The CDR3 spans 16 residues. V lost 4 bases to trimming and J lost 3 bases; unmatched junction nucleotides: 7. The CDR3 sequence is CASSSGLAWGKNIQYF. For the CDR3, the DNA is TGTGCCAGCAGCTCGGGACTAGCCTGGGGCAAAAACATTCAGTACTTC.

The chain carries TRBV6-2 or TRBV6-3 and TRBJ1-5; D remains ambiguous. This CDR3 is built from 15 residues. The ends were cut back, 2 bases at V and 0 bases at J, with 8 bases in the middle. Germline CDR1 and CDR2: MNHEY and SVGEGT. CDR3 nucleotide sequence: TGTGCCAGCAGTTACGCTGGGTCTAGCAATCAGCCCCAGCATTTT. Translating it yields CASSYAGSSNQPQHF.

This clonotype was seen once. CDR3 coding DNA: TGTGCCAGCAGCTTAGCTGCAGGGCAGGGGACTGAAGCTTTCTTT. Translated: CASSLAAGQGTEAFF. This chain uses TRBV7-6 with TRBJ1-1, with a weak D call TRBD1 (6 bases). This CDR3 contains 15 residues. Trimming stripped 0 bases from V and 5 bases from J, with 13 bases between. Germline CDR1 SGHVS, CDR2 FNYEAQ.

The chain joins TRBV6-2 or TRBV6-3 to TRBJ1-2; 7 bases match TRBD1. The CDR3 length is 15 residues. The junction had 11 bases not matched to a gene; V was cut back by 6 bases and J by 4 bases. CDR1 and CDR2 from the germline V gene are MNHEY and SVGEGT. The CDR3 here is CASSYGQADFYGYTF. CDR3 coding DNA: TGTGCCAGCAGCTACGGACAGGCCGATTTCTATGGCTACACCTTC.

V usage is TRBV7-2 and J usage is TRBJ1-6; D gene ambiguous. V lost 6 bases, J lost 0 bases, and 9 bases lay in between. Germline V gene data show CDR1 as SGHTA and CDR2 as FQGNSA. The CDR3 covers 15 residues. Here the CDR3 reads CASSSHDSYNSPLHF. CDR3 coding DNA: TGTGCCAGCAGTTCTCATGACTCCTATAATTCACCCCTCCACTTT.